This TCR beta chain was sequenced during a study of shared clonotypes between healthy human individuals. This clone appeared once. The CD4+ fraction was divided into a CD45RA+ naive subset and a CD45RA-negative memory subset. The method was immunoSEQ multiplex PCR; TCRdb's version includes in-frame clones alone and lacks a portion of them. The sample includes roughly 1,600,000 clones, around 98.5% of them seen just once. Germline V gene data show CDR1 as SGHRS and CDR2 as YFSETQ. J gave up 9 bases and V 4 bases, and 5 bases lay outside the gene matches. This CDR3 has 13 amino acids. The sequenced sample consisted of naive CD4+ T cells sorted from blood. Specified subset: CD45RA+ positively selected. This chain uses TRBV5-1 with TRBJ2-1, with 9 bases fitting TRBD2. The clonotype originates from a man aged 25 to 40 in good health. This chain's CDR3 is CASSGGLAGEQFF. The CDR3 DNA reads TGCGCCAGCAGCGGGGGACTAGCTGGTGAGCAGTTCTTC. Using reference TRBV5-1 and TRBJ2-1 for the parts outside the CDR3, the full variable domain is KAGVTQTPRYLIKTRGQQVTLSCSPISGHRSVSWYQQTPGQGLQFLFEYFSETQRNKGNFPGRFSGRQFSNSRSEMNVSTLELGDSALYLCASSGGLAGEQFFGPGTRLTVL.